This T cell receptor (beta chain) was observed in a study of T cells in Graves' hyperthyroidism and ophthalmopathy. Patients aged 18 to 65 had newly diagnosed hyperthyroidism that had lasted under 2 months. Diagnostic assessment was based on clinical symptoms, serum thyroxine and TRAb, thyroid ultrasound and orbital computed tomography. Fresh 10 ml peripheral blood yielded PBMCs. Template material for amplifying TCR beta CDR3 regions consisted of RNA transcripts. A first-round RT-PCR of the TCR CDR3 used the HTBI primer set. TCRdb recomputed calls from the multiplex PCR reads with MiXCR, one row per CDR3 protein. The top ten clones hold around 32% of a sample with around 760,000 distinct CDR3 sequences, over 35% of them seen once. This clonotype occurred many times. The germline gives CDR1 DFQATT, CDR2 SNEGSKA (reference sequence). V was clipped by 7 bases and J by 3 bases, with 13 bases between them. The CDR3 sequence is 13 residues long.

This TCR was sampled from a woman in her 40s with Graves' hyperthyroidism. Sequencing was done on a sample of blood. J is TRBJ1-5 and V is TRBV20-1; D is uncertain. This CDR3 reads CSVKVADNQPQHF. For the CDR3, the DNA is TGCAGTGTCAAGGTGGCAGACAATCAGCCCCAGCATTTT.